The sequence of this T cell receptor beta chain was determined in a study of blood T cell repertoires in COVID-19. Study-level background: Samples taken during acute and convalescent COVID-19 were collected in the United States, Italy and Spain. The analysed material was cDNA or gDNA that came from T cells, B-cell-depleted T cells, or PBMCs.

As processed by the authors: Estimated nucleated cell counts came from reference gene primer amplification. Clones were sequenced by immunoSEQ multiplex PCR, and TCRdb holds only the in-frame ones, with some missing. V and J calls and clone size are those listed in that table; D and trimming were worked out from the DNA. Of around 200,000 clones in the sample, over 75% were seen once. The receptor was derived from a man aged 40-50 years with active or convalescent COVID-19. The sample consisted of peripheral blood.

CDR3 in amino acids: CASSFVAGGPPGELFF. CDR3 DNA: TGTGCCAGCAGCTTTGTTGCGGGGGGGCCTCCCGGGGAGCTGTTTTTT. The rearrangement joins TRBV12-1 to TRBJ2-2; the table assigns TRBD2, which was not confirmed against the DNA. TRBV12-1 is flagged as a pseudogene. This CDR3 is 16 amino acids long.